The 21 T cell receptor beta chains listed next were all sequenced from one sample in a study of cytomegalovirus exposure and HLA in healthy donors. PCR involved 60 Vbeta and 13 Jbeta primers. Only in-frame clones appear in the TCRdb table, and some are missing; sequencing was by immunoSEQ multiplex PCR. The table records 80,000 to 100,000 clones, under 85% of them present only once. The specimen sequenced was PBMCs. These TCRs come from a female donor in good health and CMV-seropositive.

This chain links TRBV11-2 with TRBJ2-1, with TRBD2 matching over 10 bases. The germline V gene encodes CDR1 SGHAT and CDR2 FQNNGV. V dropped 6 bases and J dropped 0; count of bases not matched to a gene: 5. There are 16 residues in the CDR3. CDR3 amino acids: CASRGTSGASYNEQFF. The CDR3 nucleotides are TGTGCCAGCAGGGGAACTAGCGGGGCCTCCTACAATGAGCAGTTCTTC.

This rearrangement joins TRBV18 to TRBJ1-6; a possible D gene is TRBD1 (6 bases). Per the germline V gene, CDR1 is KGHSH and CDR2 is LQKENI. CDR3 size: 14 residues. The V end lost 2 bases, the J end lost 12 bases, and 14 bases lay between the germline ends. CDR3 in DNA: TGTGCCAGCTCACCAGGGGCAGGGGAAGGACCCCTCCACTTT. Its protein product is CASSPGAGEGPLHF. The complete variable domain, with remaining parts taken from reference TRBV18 and TRBJ1-6, reads NAGVMQNPRHLVRRRGQEARLRCSPMKGHSHVYWYRQLPEEGLKFMVYLQKENIIDESGMPKERFSAEFPKEGPSILRIQQVVRGDSAAYFCASSPGAGEGPLHFGNGTRLTVT.

V is TRBV13 and J is TRBJ2-3, with 8 bases that match TRBD2. V was clipped by 1 base and J by 0 bases; unmatched bases: 12. The length of the CDR3 is 19 residues. Per germline, CDR1 PRHDT and CDR2 FYEKMQ (reference sequence). The CDR3 DNA sequence: TGTGCCAGCAGCTTAGCCCTTGCGGGGGGCCCTATGAGCACAGATACGCAGTATTTT. This codes for CASSLALAGGPMSTDTQYF.

The chain recombines TRBV6-1 with TRBJ1-2; D may be TRBD1 (5 bases). From germline, CDR1 is MNHNS and CDR2 SASEGT. The CDR3 has 13 amino acids. With 9 bases removed from V and 0 bases from J, the gap between germline ends came to 11 bases. CDR3 protein: CASLTDSNYGYTF. The CDR3 DNA sequence: TGTGCCAGTTTGACAGACTCTAACTATGGCTACACCTTC.

This rearrangement joins TRBV19 to TRBJ1-3; tentative D call: TRBD1 (5 bases). The V end was cut by 5 bases, the J end by 1 base, with 18 bases between. Germline V gene lookup returns CDR1 LNHDA and CDR2 SQIVND (reference sequence). This CDR3 has 17 residues. The CDR3 bases are TGTGCCAGTAGTCCGTGGACGGACATCCCGTCTGGAAACACCATATATTTT. This codes for CASSPWTDIPSGNTIYF.

The chain uses TRBV7-9 and TRBJ2-2; weak D call: TRBD1 (5 bases). This CDR3 has 17 residues. V was cut by 1 base and J by 1 base, with 13 bases left in between. The V gene's germline CDR1 is SEHNR and CDR2 FQNEAQ (reference sequence). The DNA for the CDR3 is TGTGCCAGCAGCTTAGAATATAGACAGCTGAACACCGGGGAGCTGTTTTTT. The encoded protein is CASSLEYRQLNTGELFF.

The V call is TRBV5-6, the J call TRBJ1-5, with D unresolved. The CDR3 runs to 13 residues. CDR1 and CDR2 from the germline V gene are SGHDT and YYEEEE. V lost 4 bases to trimming and J lost 6 bases, with 11 bases between them. The CDR3 DNA follows: TGTGCCAGCAGCCGGAGCCCAAGTCAGCCCCAGCATTTT. This sequence encodes CASSRSPSQPQHF. Full variable domain (outside the CDR3, taken from reference TRBV5-6 and TRBJ1-5): DAGVTQSPTHLIKTRGQQVTLRCSPKSGHDTVSWYQQALGQGPQFIFQYYEEEERQRGNFPDRFSGHQFPNYSSELNVNALLLGDSALYLCASSRSPSQPQHFGDGTRLSIL.

This sequence joins TRBV28 and TRBJ2-7, with 7 nucleotides matching TRBD1. Trimming removed 6 bases from V and 2 bases from J; junction bases left unmatched: 7. This CDR3 spans 14 amino acids. The V gene's germline CDR1 is MDHEN and CDR2 SYDVKM. The CDR3 region is CASRGLTGAYEQYF. The CDR3 nucleotides read TGTGCCAGCAGGGGGTTAACAGGGGCCTACGAGCAGTACTTC.

The chain joins TRBV2 to TRBJ2-7; 9 bases line up with TRBD1. V was clipped by 5 bases and J by 4 bases; unmatched bases: 9. This CDR3 comprises 15 residues. Germline values: CDR1 SNHLY, CDR2 FYNNEI. The CDR3 sequence is CASSPSGTGRYEQYF. DNA of the CDR3: TGTGCCAGCAGTCCTTCCGGGACAGGGAGGTACGAGCAGTACTTC.

The chain is built from TRBV12-2 and TRBJ1-3. TRBV12-2 is noted as a pseudogene. CDR3 length equals 17 residues. The CDR3: CASRPKVGLLGQNTIYF. CDR3 DNA: TGTGCAAGTCGCCCAAAGGTGGGGTTACTAGGGCAAAACACCATATATTTT.

The J gene is TRBJ2-3, the V gene TRBV11-2; perhaps TRBD1 as D (5 bases). There are 15 residues in the CDR3. Germline assignment: CDR1 SGHAT and CDR2 FQNNGV. V gave up 5 bases and J gave up 4 bases, with 16 bases separating them. The CDR3: CASSPQGALADTQYF. CDR3 coding DNA: TGTGCCAGCAGCCCTCAAGGGGCGCTAGCAGATACGCAGTATTTT.

The chain uses TRBV27 and TRBJ1-2; 9 nucleotides match TRBD1. The CDR3 runs 12 residues. Germline values: CDR1 MNHEY, CDR2 SMNVEV (reference sequence). The J segment lost 5 bases and the V segment lost 5 bases, leaving 0 bases of the junction unmatched. DNA of the CDR3: TGTGCCAGCAGTGGGACAGGGTATGGCTACACCTTC. Translation: CASSGTGYGYTF.

The rearrangement uses TRBV9 and TRBJ1-5; TRBD1 agrees at 8 bases. CDR1 is SGDLS and CDR2 is YYNGEE in the germline V gene. Trimming at V came to 5 bases and at J to 1 base, leaving 8 bases not matched to a gene. The CDR3 runs 16 residues. The CDR3 DNA is TGTGCCAGCAGTGAAACGACAGGGGAAAGCAATCAGCCCCAGCATTTT. It encodes CASSETTGESNQPQHF.

V usage is TRBV5-1 and J usage is TRBJ2-3; 10 bases match TRBD2. CDR1 is SGHRS, CDR2 YFSETQ, per germline. The V gene end was trimmed by 0 bases and the J gene end by 4 bases; junction bases not matched to a gene: 8. This CDR3 has 17 residues. The CDR3 sequence: CASSLGRLAGGPDTQYF. The CDR3 bases are TGCGCCAGCAGCTTGGGCCGGTTAGCGGGGGGCCCAGATACGCAGTATTTT. Looking up the rest from reference TRBV5-1 and TRBJ2-3 gives the full variable domain: KAGVTQTPRYLIKTRGQQVTLSCSPISGHRSVSWYQQTPGQGLQFLFEYFSETQRNKGNFPGRFSGRQFSNSRSEMNVSTLELGDSALYLCASSLGRLAGGPDTQYFGPGTRLTVL.

The CDR3 protein is CASSIPQGVRSPLHF. The CDR3 DNA reads as TGTGCCAGCAGTATTCCACAGGGGGTCAGGTCACCCCTCCACTTT. This chain connects TRBV6-1 to TRBJ1-6; 8 bases match TRBD1. The J segment lost 10 bases and the V segment lost 5 bases, leaving 10 bases of the junction unmatched. Germline assignment: CDR1 MNHNS and CDR2 SASEGT. The CDR3 extends over 15 amino acids.

The chain uses TRBV25-1 and TRBJ2-3; maybe TRBD2 (5 bases). The CDR3 extends over 14 amino acids. The V end lost 4 bases, the J end lost 4 bases, and 12 bases lay between the germline ends. Germline CDR1 reads MGHDK; CDR2 reads SYGVNS. CDR3 DNA sequence: TGTGCCAGCAGTGGAGTAGCGAGCGCAGATACGCAGTATTTT. Translated: CASSGVASADTQYF. The variable domain in full, with the rest retrieved from reference TRBV25-1 and TRBJ2-3, is EADIYQTPRYLVIGTGKKITLECSQTMGHDKMYWYQQDPGMELHLIHYSYGVNSTEKGDLSSESTVSRIRTEHFPLTLESARPSHTSQYLCASSGVASADTQYFGPGTRLTVL.

This clone was seen once. The chain is built from TRBV27 and TRBJ1-5; D uncertain. V was clipped by 2 bases and J by 3 bases, with 5 bases between them. The CDR3 extends over 13 amino acids. The V gene's germline CDR1 is MNHEY and CDR2 SMNVEV (reference sequence). The DNA for the CDR3 is TGTGCCAGCAGTTTACTTTCCAATCAGCCCCAGCATTTT. Its protein is CASSLLSNQPQHF.

The CDR3 nucleotides read TGTGCCAGCAGCTTCCCCCTGGACGGGAACTCTGGGGCCAACGTCCTGACTTTC. It translates to CASSFPLDGNSGANVLTF. The rearrangement uses TRBV7-9 and TRBJ2-6, with a weak D call TRBD2 (5 bases). Germline CDR1 reads SEHNR; CDR2 reads FQNEAQ (reference sequence). The CDR3 extends over 18 amino acids. Trimming removed 3 bases at V and 0 bases at J, with 15 bases between. Complete variable domain (other parts from reference TRBV7-9 and TRBJ2-6): DTGVSQNPRHKITKRGQNVTFRCDPISEHNRLYWYRQTLGQGPEFLTYFQNEAQLEKSRLLSDRFSAERPKGSFSTLEIQRTEQGDSAMYLCASSFPLDGNSGANVLTFGAGSRLTVL.

For the CDR3, the DNA is TGCGCCAGCAGTGAGCGGGACTACACAGATACGCAGTATTTT. This codes for CASSERDYTDTQYF. V gene TRBV10-1 combines with J gene TRBJ2-3, with 7 bases fitting TRBD2. Germline trimming cut 2 bases from V and 2 bases from J; bases unmatched to any gene: 1. This CDR3 contains 14 residues. Germline V gene sequence: CDR1 WNHNN, CDR2 SYGVQD (reference sequence).

V and J are TRBV28 and TRBJ2-2; TRBD2 matches 7 bases. Germline-derived CDR1 and CDR2 are MDHEN and SYDVKM. The CDR3 totals 15 residues. The V and J ends lost 3 bases and 6 bases, in that order; junction bases with no gene match: 7. CDR3 residues: CASSFPRETAGELFF. CDR3 nucleotides: TGTGCCAGCAGTTTTCCGCGGGAGACAGCCGGGGAGCTGTTTTTT.

This clone was detected a few times. The gene calls are TRBV5-4 and TRBJ1-5, with 7 bases fitting TRBD1. V gave up 4 bases and J gave up 4 bases; unmatched junction bases: 2. This CDR3 contains 13 residues. Germline CDR1 reads SGHNT; CDR2 reads YYREEE (reference sequence). The CDR3, as DNA: TGTGCCAGCAGCGAGGGACAGAATCAGCCCCAGCATTTT. Protein: CASSEGQNQPQHF. The full variable domain, with the rest looked up from reference TRBV5-4 and TRBJ1-5, is ETGVTQSPTHLIKTRGQQVTLRCSSQSGHNTVSWYQQALGQGPQFIFQYYREEENGRGNFPPRFSGLQFPNYSSELNVNALELDDSALYLCASSEGQNQPQHFGDGTRLSIL.